The 13 T cell receptor beta chains given below trace back to one sample, sequenced in a study of identical twins (dated by TCRdb to about 2016). Library generation was performed with 5' RACE. The run used an Illumina HiSeq 2000. TCRdb reran the public reads through fastp at Q25 and MiXCR, keeping productive beta chains. All rows with the same CDR3 protein become a single entry with the most common DNA and genes. This sample comprises some 1,600,000 distinct CDR3 sequences, about 32% of them detected only once. The ten largest clones take up around 0.3% of the sample. Material: cord blood. Receptors originate from a newborn girl in good health.

This clonotype was seen only a few times. The CDR3 region has the DNA TGTGCCAGCAGCTTAGTTAGCACAGGTAGGGCAGATACGCAGTATTTT. Encoded protein: CASSLVSTGRADTQYF. V and J are TRBV7-9 and TRBJ2-3; D perhaps matches TRBD1 (5 bases). This CDR3 region has 16 residues. Germline V gene sequence: CDR1 SEHNR, CDR2 FQNEAQ (reference sequence). The V and J ends lost 1 base and 4 bases respectively, with 15 bases between them.

The V gene is TRBV25-1, the J gene TRBJ2-5; D call uncertain. CDR3 length: 15 amino acids. Germline loops: CDR1 MGHDK, CDR2 SYGVNS. Between the trimmed V and J ends, which lost 6 bases and 1 base, there was a span of 15 bases. The CDR3 nucleotides read TGTGCCAGCAGAGAAATTAACAGTCCCCAAGAGACCCAGTACTTC. Translated: CASREINSPQETQYF. The whole variable domain, remainder taken from reference TRBV25-1 and TRBJ2-5, is EADIYQTPRYLVIGTGKKITLECSQTMGHDKMYWYQQDPGMELHLIHYSYGVNSTEKGDLSSESTVSRIRTEHFPLTLESARPSHTSQYLCASREINSPQETQYFGPGTRLLVL.

The chain carries TRBV7-2 and TRBJ1-1; a weak D match, TRBD1 (5 bases). CDR1 is SGHTA and CDR2 is FQGNSA in the germline V gene. The CDR3 spans 14 residues. The V gene lost 6 bases and the J gene lost 11 bases, with 22 bases spanning the gap. The CDR3 protein is CASSRDRSGEMAFF. The CDR3 DNA sequence: TGTGCCAGCAGTCGTGACAGATCGGGGGAGATGGCTTTCTTT.

The rearrangement joins TRBV29-1 to TRBJ1-3; 10 nucleotides match TRBD1. V dropped 6 bases and J dropped 3; count of bases not matched to a gene: 11. Germline assignment: CDR1 SQVTM and CDR2 ANQGSEA. This CDR3 spans 16 amino acids. CDR3 residues: CSVRTLTGGGGNTIYF. The CDR3 DNA follows: TGCAGCGTCCGCACCCTGACAGGGGGCGGTGGAAACACCATATATTTT.

The sample holds a few counts of this clonotype. The rearrangement uses TRBV7-9 and TRBJ1-1; a weak D match, TRBD1 (6 bases). Germline-derived CDR1 and CDR2 are SEHNR and FQNEAQ (reference sequence). Trimming removed 5 bases from V and 0 bases from J, with 13 bases in between. The length of the CDR3 is 15 residues. CDR3 protein: CASSGAGVVNTEAFF. DNA for the CDR3: TGTGCCAGCAGCGGGGCAGGGGTGGTGAACACTGAAGCTTTCTTT.

This clonotype was detected only a few times. The rearrangement links TRBV20-1 to TRBJ1-2, with 10 bases identical to TRBD1. V shed 3 bases and J 2 bases; nucleotides not matched to a gene: 9. The CDR3 contains 16 residues. The germline V gene has CDR1 DFQATT and CDR2 SNEGSKA (reference sequence). The CDR3 coding sequence is TGCAGTGCTAGGGGCACCGGGACAGGGGAAAACTATGGCTACACCTTC. This codes for CSARGTGTGENYGYTF.

The V call is TRBV28, the J call TRBJ2-7; TRBD1 agrees at 7 bases. Trimming cost V 6 bases and J 2 bases; bases outside gene matches: 7. CDR1 and CDR2 (germline): MDHEN, SYDVKM. The CDR3 consists of 14 residues. The CDR3 region is CASRPDRPAYEQYF. CDR3 DNA: TGTGCCAGCAGACCGGACAGGCCGGCCTACGAGCAGTACTTC.

Ten or more counts support this clonotype. V usage is TRBV29-1 and J usage is TRBJ2-1, with 7 bases matching TRBD1. Germline V lookup: CDR1 SQVTM, CDR2 ANQGSEA. The CDR3 contains 13 residues. J gave up 6 bases and V 7 bases, and 9 bases lay outside the gene matches. The CDR3 nucleotides are TGCAGCGCCACGGACAGGATTTTCAATGAGCAGTTCTTC. It specifies CSATDRIFNEQFF.

This clonotype was counted a few times. The rearrangement joins TRBV20-1 to TRBJ2-3, with 7 bases identical to TRBD1. Trimming cost V 6 bases and J 4 bases; bases outside gene matches: 13. The V gene's germline CDR1 is DFQATT and CDR2 SNEGSKA (reference sequence). The CDR3 is 15 amino acids. Written as DNA, the CDR3 is TGCAGTGCCCCGGAGACAGGGAACGGCGCAGATACGCAGTATTTT. Translated, it gives CSAPETGNGADTQYF.

The rearrangement links TRBV24-1 to TRBJ2-3; the D is unclear. This CDR3 contains 13 residues. Germline V gene lookup returns CDR1 KGHDR and CDR2 SFDVKD. Trimming took 10 bases from V and 7 from J, leaving 17 bases between them. In DNA form, the CDR3 reads TGTGCCACGACACCAGAAGATTTTTATACGCAGTATTTT. Protein sequence: CATTPEDFYTQYF.

Regarding this clonotype: A much bigger clone sits one base away, suggesting this may be a read error. The chain is built from TRBV4-2 and TRBJ2-5, with D hard to call. This CDR3 region has 12 residues. Per germline, CDR1 LGHNA and CDR2 YNFKEQ. In DNA form, the CDR3 reads TGTGCCAGCAGCTCACTGGAAGAGACCCACTACTTC. Amino acid sequence: CASSSLEETHYF.

In this sample, this clonotype turned up a few times. The chain combines TRBV5-1 with TRBJ2-3; 7 bases match TRBD2. The V gene end was trimmed by 0 bases and the J gene end by 5 bases; junction bases not matched to a gene: 6. Germline V gene sequence: CDR1 SGHRS, CDR2 YFSETQ. This CDR3 is built from 15 residues. CDR3 sequence reads: CASSLVSGVEDTQYF. CDR3 nucleotide sequence: TGCGCCAGCAGCTTGGTGAGCGGGGTGGAAGATACGCAGTATTTT. The full variable domain, with the rest looked up from reference TRBV5-1 and TRBJ2-3, is KAGVTQTPRYLIKTRGQQVTLSCSPISGHRSVSWYQQTPGQGLQFLFEYFSETQRNKGNFPGRFSGRQFSNSRSEMNVSTLELGDSALYLCASSLVSGVEDTQYFGPGTRLTVL.

With regard to this clonotype: This may be a read error, as it is one base from a much larger clone. J is TRBJ2-3 and V is TRBV7-2; D uncertain. Germline lookup yields CDR1 SGHTA and CDR2 FQGNSA. V lost 6 bases to trimming and J lost 6 bases, with 19 bases between them. CDR3 length equals 15 residues. CDR3 protein: CASRYSADALDTQYF. CDR3 coding DNA: TGTGCCAGCAGATACTCTGCGGACGCTCTTGATACGCAGTATTTT.